This T cell receptor (beta chain) was profiled in a study of blood T cells in healthy people across ages. V shed 6 bases and J 2 bases; nucleotides not matched to a gene: 7. Germline V gene sequence: CDR1 SGDLS, CDR2 YYNGEE. The CDR3 length is 15 residues. This clonotype was detected a few times. Antigen: not known. Through a sample-barcoded 5' primer and a J-beta primer mix, a second PCR was run for roughly 6 to 11 cycles. TCRdb re-called the 5' RACE reads through MiXCR, storing one row per CDR3 protein. The table includes 2 million or so distinct CDR3 sequences, roughly 49% detected once. General observations from the study: Nothing was known about donor CMV status, and this possibly confounded expanded clonotype changes.

Donors ranged from about 6 to 90 years old and were healthy Caucasians in Russia. The clonotype was recovered from a woman between 35 and 50 years old in good health. Material: blood. The chain combines TRBV9 with TRBJ2-3; 9 nucleotides agree with TRBD2. The CDR3 DNA sequence: TGTGCCAGCAATAAGCGGGGGGCTTCCACAGATACGCAGTATTTT. It specifies CASNKRGASTDTQYF.